This TCR beta chain was identified during a study of read filtering for tumor transcriptome and immune sequencing. This clonotype was counted ten times or more. From roughly 390 ng of RNA, a library with molecular barcoded alpha/delta and beta/gamma adaptors was made. TCRdb reanalysed the reads using MiXCR and keeps one entry per CDR3 protein. This sample has some 38,000 distinct CDR3 sequences, with roughly an eighth found just once. The CDR3 is made up of 15 amino acids. Deletions cut 4 bases from V and 2 bases from J, with 12 bases between. Looked up from germline, CDR1 is SGHRS and CDR2 is YFSETQ.

The TCR comes from a donor older than 35 with multiple myeloma. J is TRBJ1-4 and V is TRBV5-1; tentatively, D is TRBD1 (6 bases). The material sequenced was a population of CD138-negative cells sorted from bone marrow. Written as DNA, the CDR3 is TGCGCCAGCAGCATCAACAGGGCGACTAATGAAAAACTGTTTTTT. It codes for CASSINRATNEKLFF.